This T cell receptor (beta chain) came from a study of regulatory T cells in long-lasting Graves disease. Broader study findings: Newly diagnosed disease favored TRBV20-1 and TRBJ2-1 over persistent disease.

The authors built TCR beta libraries using iRepertoire HTBI primers and Arm-PCR of CDR3 regions. The authors' processing: The study identified around 62 TRBV and more than 11 TRBJ segments across samples. TCRdb re-called the multiplex PCR reads with MiXCR, one entry per CDR3 protein. It is TCRdb's table, rather than the study itself, that gives the V and J calls and clone size. The data contain hundreds of thousands of distinct CDR3 sequences, around 20% of them singletons. Time point reported: persistent/refractory GD, antithyroid drugs over 5 years with positive TRAb. The TCR library was made from RNA extracted from PBMCs. American Thyroid Association guidelines were used to diagnose Graves' disease. In this cohort, patients came from an endocrinology department located in Xi'an, China. This clonotype was recorded once. Its antigen is unknown. The CDR3 covers 14 residues. Looked up from germline, CDR1 is SGHNT and CDR2 is YYREEE (reference sequence). Trimming left V 4 bases short and J 9 bases short, with 14 bases between.

The rearrangement links TRBV5-4 to TRBJ1-6; D remains unclear. The sequencing used peripheral blood mononuclear cells (PBMCs), collected when the disease was refractory, from a patient treated with antithyroid drugs. The TCR was taken from a female donor with Graves disease. The CDR3 loop reads CASSLEASGSPLHF. The CDR3 DNA sequence: TGTGCCAGCAGCCTGGAAGCAAGTGGTTCACCCCTCCACTTT.